What follows are 25 T cell receptor beta chains derived from one specimen sequenced in a study of cytomegalovirus exposure and HLA in healthy donors. Using immunoSEQ multiplex PCR, the repertoire was profiled, and TCRdb retains in-frame clones only, with some absent. The sample yields approximately 120,000 clones, 85% to 95% seen once. The sequencing input was PBMCs. Receptor source: a woman in her late teens or twenties in good health and CMV-seronegative.

V usage is TRBV19 and J usage is TRBJ1-1; no definite D call. This CDR3 region has 10 residues. From germline, CDR1 is LNHDA and CDR2 SQIVND (reference sequence). V lost 5 bases and J 9 bases, leaving 7 bases between the germline ends. CDR3 amino acids: CASSGGKAFF. The CDR3 DNA sequence: TGTGCCAGTAGTGGAGGGAAAGCTTTCTTT.

The chain joins TRBV16 to TRBJ1-5; 9 bases line up with TRBD1. With 4 bases clipped from V and 6 bases from J, the junction kept 7 bases outside the gene matches. This CDR3 contains 15 residues. Germline CDR1 KGHSY, CDR2 FQNENV. This CDR3 reads CASSLLQGAGQPQHF. The CDR3 coding sequence is TGTGCCAGCAGCCTATTACAGGGGGCTGGTCAGCCCCAGCATTTT.

The chain carries TRBV7-3 and TRBJ2-1; 16 bases are shared with TRBD2. Per germline, CDR1 SGHTA and CDR2 FQGTGA. The CDR3 has 18 residues. The junction had 6 bases not matched to a gene; V was cut back by 5 bases and J by 2 bases. The CDR3 bases are TGTGCCAGCAGCGGGGGGACTAGCGGGAGGGCCACCTACAATGAGCAGTTCTTC. Translated, it gives CASSGGTSGRATYNEQFF.

The gene calls are TRBV6-5 and TRBJ1-1; weak D call: TRBD1 (5 bases). Trimming pared 2 bases from V and 6 bases from J, leaving 10 bases between. Germline V gene data show CDR1 as MNHEY and CDR2 as SVGAGI. This CDR3 spans 13 amino acids. The CDR3 coding sequence is TGTGCCAGCAGTTACGGGGCGGCGGCTGAAGCTTTCTTT. Its protein is CASSYGAAAEAFF.

V usage is TRBV5-1 and J usage is TRBJ2-1, with 9 bases that match TRBD1. The V and J ends lost 1 base and 5 bases, in that order; junction bases with no gene match: 1. The CDR3 has 14 amino acids. Germline V gene sequence: CDR1 SGHRS, CDR2 YFSETQ. The CDR3 is CASSLTGGNNEQFF. As DNA, the CDR3 is TGCGCCAGCAGCTTGACAGGGGGCAACAATGAGCAGTTCTTC.

The chain recombines TRBV11-1 with TRBJ1-5; TRBD1 agrees at 7 bases. This CDR3 region has 13 residues. The germline gives CDR1 SGHAT, CDR2 FQDESV (reference sequence). Trimming at V came to 5 bases and at J to 6 bases, leaving 4 bases not matched to a gene. Here the CDR3 DNA reads TGTGCCAGCAGCCTTGACAGGGCTCAGCCCCAGCATTTT. As protein: CASSLDRAQPQHF.

The chain couples TRBV20-1 to TRBJ2-1; D is ambiguous. Germline V gene data show CDR1 as DFQATT and CDR2 as SNEGSKA (reference sequence). With 2 bases removed from V and 6 bases from J, the gap between germline ends came to 5 bases. This CDR3 spans 11 amino acids. The CDR3 DNA follows: TGCAGTGCTAGATATCTCAATGAGCAGTTCTTC. Translation gives CSARYLNEQFF.

The V and J genes are TRBV28 and TRBJ1-1; weak D call: TRBD1 (5 bases). The germline CDR1 and CDR2 sequences are MDHEN and SYDVKM. The CDR3 sequence is 15 residues long. V was trimmed by 5 bases and J by 3 bases, leaving 16 bases between them. The CDR3 reads CASSRGFWSDTEAFF. The CDR3 DNA reads as TGTGCCAGCAGTCGGGGGTTTTGGTCGGACACTGAAGCTTTCTTT.

The rearrangement links TRBV19 to TRBJ1-1; 8 positions match TRBD1. J gave up 5 bases and V 5 bases, and 7 bases lay outside the gene matches. CDR3 length: 14 amino acids. CDR1 and CDR2 (germline): LNHDA, SQIVND (reference sequence). Written as DNA, the CDR3 is TGTGCCAGTAGTCGACAGGGGATCGGGACTGAAGCTTTCTTT. Translation: CASSRQGIGTEAFF. The full variable domain, in which reference TRBV19 and TRBJ1-1 provide the parts outside the CDR3, is DGGITQSPKYLFRKEGQNVTLSCEQNLNHDAMYWYRQDPGQGLRLIYYSQIVNDFQKGDIAEGYSVSREKKESFPLTVTSAQKNPTAFYLCASSRQGIGTEAFFGQGTRLTVV.

This chain joins TRBV19 and TRBJ1-1; D remains unclear. In germline, CDR1 is LNHDA, CDR2 SQIVND (reference sequence). This CDR3 spans 14 amino acids. Trimming removed 5 bases at V and 0 bases at J, with 10 bases between. The CDR3 here is CASSEHRMNTEAFF. In DNA form, the CDR3 reads TGTGCCAGTAGTGAGCACCGAATGAACACTGAAGCTTTCTTT. The complete variable domain, with remaining parts taken from reference TRBV19 and TRBJ1-1, reads DGGITQSPKYLFRKEGQNVTLSCEQNLNHDAMYWYRQDPGQGLRLIYYSQIVNDFQKGDIAEGYSVSREKKESFPLTVTSAQKNPTAFYLCASSEHRMNTEAFFGQGTRLTVV.

J is TRBJ2-1 and V is TRBV7-3; D perhaps matches TRBD2 (6 bases). V gave up 5 bases and J gave up 10 bases, with 15 bases separating them. This CDR3 has 13 residues. Germline loops: CDR1 SGHTA, CDR2 FQGTGA. As DNA, the CDR3 is TGTGCCAGCAGCGTCCGGGACTCAAAGGAGCAGTTCTTC. It is translated as CASSVRDSKEQFF.

Worth noting for this clone: This sample includes further DNA sequences coding for the same CDR3. This chain links TRBV6-5 with TRBJ1-5; 8 nucleotides match TRBD1. CDR1 MNHEY and CDR2 SVGAGI come from the germline V gene. With V trimmed by 6 bases and J by 0 bases, 4 bases remained unmatched. The CDR3 sequence is 15 residues long. CDR3 DNA: TGTGCCAGCAGACCGACAGGGGATAGCAATCAGCCCCAGCATTTT. Protein sequence: CASRPTGDSNQPQHF.

The genes are TRBV7-3 and TRBJ2-5; 14 nucleotides line up with TRBD2. Germline V CDR1 and CDR2: SGHTA, FQGTGA. The CDR3 covers 16 residues. The V gene end was trimmed by 1 base and the J gene end by 4 bases; junction bases not matched to a gene: 2. CDR3 residues: CASSLNGLAGGETQYF. The CDR3 nucleotides are TGTGCCAGCAGCTTAAACGGACTAGCGGGGGGAGAGACCCAGTACTTC.

This sequence joins TRBV28 and TRBJ1-1; D not resolved. The CDR3 runs to 13 residues. Germline CDR1 MDHEN, CDR2 SYDVKM. With 0 bases removed from V and 3 bases from J, the gap between germline ends came to 5 bases. Here the CDR3 DNA reads TGTGCCAGCAGTTTATGGAGAGACACTGAAGCTTTCTTT. Translation gives CASSLWRDTEAFF. The full variable domain, in which reference TRBV28 and TRBJ1-1 provide the parts outside the CDR3, is DVKVTQSSRYLVKRTGEKVFLECVQDMDHENMFWYRQDPGLGLRLIYFSYDVKMKEKGDIPEGYSVSREKKERFSLILESASTNQTSMYLCASSLWRDTEAFFGQGTRLTVV.

V and J are TRBV28 and TRBJ2-5; D gene uncertain. The germline CDR1 and CDR2 sequences are MDHEN and SYDVKM. Trimming removed 5 bases from V and 5 bases from J, with 12 bases in between. This CDR3 is 13 amino acids long. The CDR3 region has the DNA TGTGCCAGCAGTCTCCGGAGCCGGGAGACCCAGTACTTC. Protein product: CASSLRSRETQYF.

This sequence joins TRBV11-2 and TRBJ1-1; 7 nucleotides match TRBD1. This CDR3 has 16 residues. CDR1 and CDR2 (germline): SGHAT, FQNNGV. After removal of 4 bases from V and 1 base from J, the junction contained 9 bases not matched to a gene. CDR3 amino acids: CASSSTGIMQNTEAFF. The CDR3, as DNA: TGTGCCAGCAGCTCGACAGGGATCATGCAGAACACTGAAGCTTTCTTT.

This rearrangement joins TRBV30 to TRBJ2-3; 10 bases line up with TRBD2. Germline loops: CDR1 GTSNPN, CDR2 SVGIG (reference sequence). This CDR3 contains 15 residues. With V trimmed by 0 bases and J by 5 bases, 5 bases remained unmatched. Here the CDR3 DNA reads TGTGCCTGGAGTGTGCTAGCGGGAGAGATAGATACGCAGTATTTT. This translates into CAWSVLAGEIDTQYF.

The count of this clone is one. CDR3 in amino acids: CASSLQAPYEQYF. The CDR3 region has the DNA TGTGCCAGCAGTTTGCAGGCCCCCTACGAGCAGTACTTC. The rearrangement uses TRBV28 and TRBJ2-7; no definite D call. V was shortened by 3 bases and J by 2 bases, with 8 bases between the two germline ends. Germline V CDR1 and CDR2: MDHEN, SYDVKM. The CDR3 is made up of 13 amino acids.

CDR3 in DNA: TGTGCCAGCAGCCTGACAGGGAGTAACTATGGCTACACCTTC. Encoded protein: CASSLTGSNYGYTF. J is TRBJ1-2 and V is TRBV13, with 7 bases identical to TRBD1. The CDR3 sequence is 14 residues long. Germline V lookup: CDR1 PRHDT, CDR2 FYEKMQ (reference sequence). Trimming removed 5 bases from V and 1 base from J; junction bases left unmatched: 4.

This clone has just one count. This chain links TRBV9 with TRBJ1-2; 10 bases fit TRBD1. This CDR3 has 17 amino acids. V dropped 4 bases and J dropped 2; count of bases not matched to a gene: 11. CDR1 is SGDLS, CDR2 YYNGEE, per germline. CDR3 sequence: CASSPDRGRVFNYGYTF. The CDR3 DNA is TGTGCCAGCAGCCCCGACAGGGGGCGCGTCTTCAACTATGGCTACACCTTC.

V and J are TRBV6-5 and TRBJ1-1, with D possibly TRBD1 on 5 matching bases. Germline V CDR1 and CDR2: MNHEY, SVGAGI. V was trimmed by 5 bases and J by 3 bases, leaving 10 bases between them. The CDR3 has 13 amino acids. The CDR3 loop is CASSEAGHTEAFF. For the CDR3, the DNA is TGTGCCAGCAGTGAAGCAGGGCACACTGAAGCTTTCTTT.

The genes are TRBV6-1 and TRBJ2-7, with 7 bases identical to TRBD1. Unmatched junction bases numbered 5, after V lost 6 bases and J lost 3 bases. This CDR3 comprises 13 residues. Germline values: CDR1 MNHNS, CDR2 SASEGT. CDR3 sequence (DNA): TGTGCCAGCAGCCGACAGGGTGACTACGAGCAGTACTTC. Protein sequence: CASSRQGDYEQYF.

This chain uses TRBV28 with TRBJ2-5; TRBD1 matches 10 bases. The CDR3 runs to 14 residues. Trimming at V came to 7 bases and at J to 5 bases, leaving 7 bases not matched to a gene. Germline assignment: CDR1 MDHEN and CDR2 SYDVKM. DNA of the CDR3: TGTGCCAGCACCGGACAGGGGGGAGCGGAGACCCAGTACTTC. The encoded protein is CASTGQGGAETQYF.

The chain is built from TRBV7-9 and TRBJ2-7, with 7 bases lining up with TRBD2. The V segment lost 4 bases and the J segment 2 bases; nucleotides outside the gene matches: 8. Germline CDR1 reads SEHNR; CDR2 reads FQNEAQ (reference sequence). The CDR3 contains 15 residues. CDR3: CASSYLAGRPYEQYF. The CDR3 bases are TGTGCCAGCAGCTACTTAGCGGGCCGTCCCTACGAGCAGTACTTC.

The J gene is TRBJ2-7, the V gene TRBV21-1; TRBD1, the table's D call, lacks a check against the DNA. TRBV21-1 is flagged as a pseudogene. The CDR3 runs to 17 residues. The CDR3 here is CASSTGTERKRQYEQYF. For the CDR3, the DNA is TGTGCCAGCAGCACCGGGACAGAACGGAAACGCCAATACGAGCAGTACTTC.